The rows below give T cell receptor beta chains drawn from one sample of a study of blood T cell repertoires in COVID-19. This table comes from immunoSEQ multiplex PCR, and its TCRdb copy is limited to in-frame clones, with some not included. Of 110,000 or so clones detected, less than 80% appear once; the ten largest clones hold 2% to 3%. Material for sequencing was peripheral blood. These receptors were obtained from a man in his fifties or sixties with acute or convalescent COVID-19. CDR3s include the opening cysteine and the closing phenylalanine or tryptophan. The D gene is left open where the match is weak. For some rows the clone size is stated as once, few or many, or as a class when expanded; others skip it.

clone_size d_call j_call v_call cdr3_nt cdr3_aa
- - TRBJ1-2 TRBV3-1/TRBV3-2 TGTGCCAGCAGCCAAGATGGTTGGACAGATTATGGCTACACCTTC CASSQDGWTDYGYTF
- TRBD2 TRBJ2-7 TRBV11-2 TGTGCCAGCAGCTTAGGGGTAGCGGGTACCCCCTACGAGCAGTACTTC CASSLGVAGTPYEQYF
- - TRBJ2-1 TRBV5-1 TGCGCCAGCAGAGTTAAAGCCGTAGTAGCACACAATGAGCAGTTCTTC CASRVKAVVAHNEQFF
- TRBD2 TRBJ2-5 TRBV5-6 TGTGCCAGCAGCGTGGGACTAGCGGGATCAAAGACCCAGTACTTC CASSVGLAGSKTQYF
few - TRBJ1-4 TRBV7-8 TGTGCCAGCAGCTCGACAGGTGGAGGAACTAATGAAAAACTGTTTTTT CASSSTGGGTNEKLFF
- TRBD1 TRBJ2-7 TRBV6-2/TRBV6-3 TGTGCCAGCAGTTGGGACAGGCCCCCTTCCTACGAGCAGTACTTC CASSWDRPPSYEQYF
- TRBD2 TRBJ2-2 TRBV4-1 TGCGCCAGCAGCCAAGTAGCGGGGGTGTCCACCGGGGAGCTGTTTTTT CASSQVAGVSTGELFF
- - TRBJ1-1 TRBV4-2 TGTGCCAGCAGCCCCTGGGGAGGGTTGAACACTGAAGCTTTCTTT CASSPWGGLNTEAFF
- TRBD1 TRBJ2-1 TRBV28 TGTGCCAGCAGTTCGACAGGGACCTACAATGAGCAGTTCTTC CASSSTGTYNEQFF
- TRBD2 TRBJ2-1 TRBV7-6 TGTGCCAGCAGCTTAGCGGGAGTAGCGGGGGATGAGCAGTTCTTC CASSLAGVAGDEQFF
- - TRBJ1-2 TRBV21-1 TGTGCCAGCAGCAAAGTAACAGGGCTTTTCGGTGGCTACACCTTC CASSKVTGLFGGYTF
- - TRBJ2-7 TRBV2 TGTGCGAGTGAGCGGGCTCAGGCCTACGAGCAGTACTTC CASERAQAYEQYF
- - TRBJ2-1 TRBV2 TGTGCCAGCAGTGAAGACGTCCAGCGATGGAATGAGTTCTTC CASSEDVQRWNEFF
- TRBD2 TRBJ2-1 TRBV28 TGTGCCAGCACCGAGGGGGCGGGAGGGTCCCATGAGCAGTTCTTC CASTEGAGGSHEQFF
- TRBD2 TRBJ2-2 TRBV9 TGTGCCAGCAGCGTAACCGGGGGGGACACCGGGGAGCTGTTTTTT CASSVTGGDTGELFF
- - TRBJ1-6 TRBV18 TGTGCCAGCTCACCTCGGGGAAAGGGTGATTCACCCCTCCACTTT CASSPRGKGDSPLHF
- - TRBJ2-1 TRBV5-6 TGTGCCAGCGGGAGAAACAATGAGCAGTTCTTC CASGRNNEQFF
- - TRBJ2-1 TRBV28 TGTGCCAGCAGTTTATCGGTGGGAGGATCCTACAATGAGCAGTTCTTC CASSLSVGGSYNEQFF
- TRBD1 TRBJ1-5 TRBV5-1 TGCGCCAGCAGCTTGGGTGGGACAGACCGACAGCCCCAGCATTTT CASSLGGTDRQPQHF
- TRBD2 TRBJ2-1 TRBV14 TGTGCCAGCAGCCTCCCGGGGGGGTACTACAATGAGCAGTTCTTC CASSLPGGYYNEQFF
once - TRBJ1-4 TRBV15 TGTGCCACCAGCAGAGAACAGGTGGATGAAAAACTGTTTTTT CATSREQVDEKLFF
- - TRBJ1-5 TRBV5-6 TGTGCCAGCAGCTTGATTACGGGTAGCCAGCCCCAGCATTTT CASSLITGSQPQHF
- TRBD2 TRBJ2-2 TRBV6-2/TRBV6-3 TGTGCCAGCAGTCGGGAGGGACTTCCACCTCACACCGGGGAGCTGTTTTTT CASSREGLPPHTGELFF
few - TRBJ2-3 TRBV11-1 TGTGCCAGCAGCTTACGGGGTCCCGCGGATACGCAGTATTTT CASSLRGPADTQYF
- TRBD1 TRBJ2-2 TRBV5-1 TGCGCCAGCAGCCTGACAGGGGAAATAAACACCGGGGAGCTGTTTTTT CASSLTGEINTGELFF
- - TRBJ2-5 TRBV2 TGTGCCAGCAGCCCCAAGGAGACAGCCTTGTCCCAGTACTTC CASSPKETALSQYF
- - TRBJ1-4 TRBV21-1 TGTGCCAGCAGCACAGGGGTGTCTACTAATGAAAAACTGTTTTTT CASSTGVSTNEKLFF
- TRBD1 TRBJ2-7 TRBV11-2 TGTGCCAGCAGCTTCGGCCCCGGGACAGGGCCCGGAGAGGACGAGCAGTACTTC CASSFGPGTGPGEDEQYF
- TRBD1 TRBJ1-2 TRBV10-3 TGTGCCATCAGTGAGGTCCCGGGACAGGGAGAATTCTATGGCTACACCTTC CAISEVPGQGEFYGYTF
few TRBD1 TRBJ1-2 TRBV5-6 TGTGCCAGCAGCAGAAGGGACAGTAACTATGGCTACACCTTC CASSRRDSNYGYTF
- TRBD2 TRBJ2-1 TRBV20-1 TGCAGTGCTAGTCGCATGGTAGCGGGAGTCCAGGAGCAGTTCTTC CSASRMVAGVQEQFF
- TRBD1 TRBJ1-5 TRBV7-9 TGTGCCAGCAGTTCCGGGACAGGGTCTTCTCAGCCCCAGCATTTT CASSSGTGSSQPQHF
few - TRBJ1-6 TRBV9 TGTGCCAGCAGCGCGAGACAGGAGAGCTCCTATAATTCACCCCTCCACTTT CASSARQESSYNSPLHF
- - TRBJ1-1 TRBV28 TGTGCCAGCAGTTTAGGGGCAGGGATGGCTTTCTTT CASSLGAGMAFF
- TRBD1 TRBJ2-2 TRBV11-2 TGTGCCAGCAGCTGGCTGACAGGGGGTATGGCCGGGGAGCTGTTTTTT CASSWLTGGMAGELFF
- - TRBJ2-7 TRBV24-1 TGTGCCACCAGTGATTTCGTGGACAGTTCCTACGAGCAGTACTTC CATSDFVDSSYEQYF
- TRBD1 TRBJ1-6 TRBV3-1/TRBV3-2 TGTGCCAGCAGCCAGGGACAGGGGGTTTTGGCCCTCCACTTT CASSQGQGVLALHF
- - TRBJ1-1 TRBV5-4 TGTGCCAGCAGCTGGGGGAGGGACGCTGAAGCTTTCTTT CASSWGRDAEAFF